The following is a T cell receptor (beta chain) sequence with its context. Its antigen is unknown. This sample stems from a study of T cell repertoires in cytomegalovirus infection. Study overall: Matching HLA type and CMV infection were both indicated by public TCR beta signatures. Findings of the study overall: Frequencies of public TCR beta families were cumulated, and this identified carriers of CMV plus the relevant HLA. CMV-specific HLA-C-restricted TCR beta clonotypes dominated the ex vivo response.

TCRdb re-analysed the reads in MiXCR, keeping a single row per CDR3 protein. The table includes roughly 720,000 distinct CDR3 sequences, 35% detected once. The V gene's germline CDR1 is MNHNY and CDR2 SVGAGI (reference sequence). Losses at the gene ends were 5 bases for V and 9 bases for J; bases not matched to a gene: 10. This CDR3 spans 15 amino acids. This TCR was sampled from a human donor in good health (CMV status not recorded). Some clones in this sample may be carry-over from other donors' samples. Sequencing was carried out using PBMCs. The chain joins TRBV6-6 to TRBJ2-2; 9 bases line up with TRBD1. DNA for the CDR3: TGTGCCAGCAGTGGGACGACAGGGGGATTGAGGGAGCTGTTTTTT. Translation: CASSGTTGGLRELFF.